This section outlines one T cell receptor (beta chain) sequence together with its context. Its antigen remains unknown. Memory CD4+ T cells were sorted as CD4+CD45RO+CD25- cells. General study findings and limits: In terms of TCR gene usage, tumor memory CD4+ T cells clustered together with blood and lymph node memory CD4+ cells, as well as with lymph node naive CD4+ cells. Tumor-infiltrating Treg TCR alpha and beta sequences overlapped most with tumor naive CD4+ T cells, then blood naive.

The V gene end was trimmed by 4 bases and the J gene end by 2 bases; junction bases not matched to a gene: 3. CDR3 size: 14 residues. Germline V lookup: CDR1 MNHNY, CDR2 SVGAGI (reference sequence). Full-length variable regions came from constant-region reverse primers plus semi-nested Nested Universal Primer A PCR. One entry per CDR3 protein, called by TCRdb with MiXCR from the 5' RACE reads. The table records around 50,000 distinct CDR3 sequences, around 26% of them present only once. The sequence was collected from a female donor with breast cancer. The sequenced sample consisted of tumor-infiltrating memory CD4+ T cells sorted from the breast tumor. Subset described: memory CD4+ T cells, CD4+CD45RO+CD25-. The J gene is TRBJ1-1, the V gene TRBV6-6; 8 bases agree with TRBD1. The CDR3 loop is CASSSTGGNTEAFF. Written as DNA, the CDR3 is TGTGCCAGCAGTTCAACAGGGGGTAACACTGAAGCTTTCTTT.